The T cell receptor (beta chain) described here comes from a study of blood T cell repertoires in COVID-19. Seattle enrolled patients during active infection and tracked them longitudinally. Original methodology: Reference gene primer amplification gave estimated nucleated cell counts. Libraries were prepared by immunoSEQ multiplex PCR; TCRdb keeps only in-frame clonotypes and omits some of them. V and J calls plus clone size are reproduced from that table; the DNA served to infer D and trimming. Among 200,000 to 250,000 clones, 65% to 90% were seen once, and the ten largest hold around 5.5%. The sequenced material came from peripheral blood. This clonotype originated in a man aged 50 or older with COVID-19, enrolled during active disease.

The CDR3 DNA sequence: TGTGCCAGCAGCTCCGCAGGGGCGGCCAGAGAGCAGTACTTC. This codes for CASSSAGAAREQYF. J is TRBJ2-7 and V is TRBV7-2; a possible D gene is TRBD1 (6 bases). CDR1 is SGHTA and CDR2 is FQGNSA in the germline V gene. The CDR3 extends over 14 amino acids. With 4 bases removed from V and 7 bases from J, the gap between germline ends came to 17 bases.